Below are 15 T cell receptor beta chains sequenced from a single sample in a study of blood T cell repertoires in COVID-19. Sequenced by immunoSEQ multiplex PCR; TCRdb stores in-frame clones only, minus some. The table includes about 110,000 clones, 88% detected once. Sequencing input: peripheral blood. All receptors come from a human donor in a cohort sampled during active COVID-19.

The chain is built from TRBV14 and TRBJ2-5, with 12 bases fitting TRBD2. This CDR3 spans 20 amino acids. Germline-derived CDR1 and CDR2 are SGHDN and FVKESK. V was clipped by 4 bases and J by 1 base; unmatched bases: 16. The CDR3 DNA follows: TGTGCCAGCAGCCCCAATCCGCGACTAGCGGGAGTATTGAGCCAAGAGACCCAGTACTTC. Translating gives CASSPNPRLAGVLSQETQYF.

The chain couples TRBV11-2 to TRBJ2-7, with 8 nucleotides matching TRBD2. This CDR3 comprises 15 residues. From germline, CDR1 is SGHAT and CDR2 FQNNGV. V lost 7 bases and J lost 2; bases outside the gene matches: 10. CDR3 nucleotide sequence: TGTGCCAGCACCCGCTCCGGGACTAGTCCCTACGAGCAGTACTTC. The encoded protein is CASTRSGTSPYEQYF.

V usage is TRBV10-1 and J usage is TRBJ2-3; 7 bases agree with TRBD2. The CDR3 is 17 residues long. Trimming cost V 0 bases and J 1 base; bases outside gene matches: 7. Germline V gives CDR1 WNHNN, CDR2 SYGVQD (reference sequence). CDR3 region: CASSESRVAGGTDTQYF. CDR3 bases: TGCGCCAGCAGTGAGTCGAGGGTAGCGGGCGGCACAGATACGCAGTATTTT.

The CDR3 protein is CASRAGGSYEQYF. The CDR3 DNA follows: TGCGCCAGCAGGGCCGGGGGCTCCTACGAGCAGTACTTC. The chain employs TRBV5-1 and TRBJ2-7; TRBD2 is a possible D gene (6 bases). The CDR3 has 13 amino acids. The germline gives CDR1 SGHRS, CDR2 YFSETQ. The V and J ends lost 5 bases and 0 bases respectively, with 9 bases between them.

CDR3 loop: CASRIRGLAGGGPQETQYF. The DNA for the CDR3 is TGTGCCAGCAGAATCCGGGGACTAGCGGGAGGGGGCCCCCAAGAGACCCAGTACTTC. V is TRBV27 and J is TRBJ2-5, with 16 positions matching TRBD2. With 6 bases clipped from V and 1 base from J, the junction kept 11 bases outside the gene matches. The CDR3 length is 19 residues. CDR1 is MNHEY and CDR2 is SMNVEV in the germline V gene (reference sequence).

The chain links TRBV2 to TRBJ1-1; no clear D gene. The CDR3 length is 15 residues. Deletions cut 1 base from V and 1 base from J, with 10 bases between. Germline lookup yields CDR1 SNHLY and CDR2 FYNNEI. CDR3: CASSEGPRQNTEAFF. The CDR3 nucleotides read TGTGCCAGCAGTGAAGGGCCGAGGCAGAACACTGAAGCTTTCTTT.

The chain links TRBV11-2 to TRBJ2-3, with 9 bases aligning to TRBD2. Trimming removed 2 bases from V and 1 base from J; junction bases left unmatched: 7. Germline CDR1 and CDR2: SGHAT and FQNNGV. CDR3 length: 17 amino acids. The CDR3, as DNA: TGTGCCAGCAGCTTACCGGTAGCGGGGGCCCGCACAGATACGCAGTATTTT. Its protein is CASSLPVAGARTDTQYF.

The chain uses TRBV13 and TRBJ1-2, with TRBD1 matching over 7 bases. The CDR3 spans 17 residues. Losses at the gene ends were 5 bases for V and 0 bases for J; bases not matched to a gene: 12. CDR1 is PRHDT and CDR2 is FYEKMQ in the germline V gene (reference sequence). The CDR3 here is CASSPGRPGGPNYGYTF. CDR3 in DNA: TGTGCCAGCAGCCCGGGCCGGCCAGGGGGGCCTAACTATGGCTACACCTTC.

This chain connects TRBV6-6 to TRBJ2-3; D remains ambiguous. Germline V gene lookup returns CDR1 MNHNY and CDR2 SVGAGI (reference sequence). V gave up 5 bases and J gave up 4 bases, with 13 bases separating them. The CDR3 runs 14 residues. The CDR3 spells CASSRSTFSDTQYF. CDR3 bases: TGTGCCAGCAGTCGCTCGACTTTCTCAGATACGCAGTATTTT.

V usage is TRBV19 and J usage is TRBJ1-3, with TRBD1 identical over 10 bases. Germline V gene lookup returns CDR1 LNHDA and CDR2 SQIVND (reference sequence). The CDR3 spans 15 residues. V shed 7 bases and J 3 bases; nucleotides not matched to a gene: 6. CDR3 in DNA: TGTGCCAGTACCCGGGACAGGGGCTTTGGAAACACCATATATTTT. The encoded protein is CASTRDRGFGNTIYF.

CDR3 sequence: CATSDARLALNEQFF. CDR3 DNA: TGTGCCACCAGTGATGCGCGACTAGCGCTCAATGAGCAGTTCTTC. This chain connects TRBV24-1 to TRBJ2-1; TRBD2 agrees at 8 bases. The CDR3 totals 15 residues. Germline V gives CDR1 KGHDR, CDR2 SFDVKD. V was pared by 3 bases and J by 6 bases, with 6 bases of the junction left unmatched.

The chain employs TRBV28 and TRBJ1-5; TRBD1 aligns across 8 bases. The CDR3 loop spans 15 amino acids. Losses at the gene ends were 4 bases for V and 5 bases for J; bases not matched to a gene: 7. Germline-derived CDR1 and CDR2 are MDHEN and SYDVKM. The CDR3 sequence is CASSSDRGGYQPQHF. The CDR3 DNA sequence: TGTGCCAGCAGTTCCGACAGGGGAGGTTATCAGCCCCAGCATTTT.

The CDR3 here is CASSSRTGYNEQFF. In DNA, the CDR3 is TGTGCCAGCAGCTCCCGGACTGGCTACAATGAGCAGTTCTTC. The J gene is TRBJ2-1, the V gene TRBV5-4; D might be TRBD2 (5 bases). This CDR3 region has 14 residues. Looked up from germline, CDR1 is SGHNT and CDR2 is YYREEE (reference sequence). V was trimmed by 3 bases and J by 3 bases, leaving 10 bases between them.

The J gene is TRBJ2-1, the V gene TRBV6-6; 7 nucleotides align to TRBD1. This CDR3 is 13 amino acids long. Germline V CDR1 and CDR2: MNHNY, SVGAGI (reference sequence). The trim removed 6 bases at V and 3 bases at J, leaving 2 bases unmatched. The CDR3 here is CASRAGGYNEQFF. The CDR3 DNA reads TGTGCCAGCAGGGCAGGGGGCTACAATGAGCAGTTCTTC.

The V gene is TRBV19, the J gene TRBJ2-1; 10 bases are a match to TRBD2. This CDR3 has 15 residues. CDR1 and CDR2 from the germline V gene are LNHDA and SQIVND (reference sequence). The J segment lost 8 bases and the V segment lost 3 bases, leaving 7 bases of the junction unmatched. Here the CDR3 reads CASSIPSSGSDEQFF. CDR3 sequence (DNA): TGTGCCAGTAGTATCCCCTCTAGCGGGAGTGATGAGCAGTTCTTC.